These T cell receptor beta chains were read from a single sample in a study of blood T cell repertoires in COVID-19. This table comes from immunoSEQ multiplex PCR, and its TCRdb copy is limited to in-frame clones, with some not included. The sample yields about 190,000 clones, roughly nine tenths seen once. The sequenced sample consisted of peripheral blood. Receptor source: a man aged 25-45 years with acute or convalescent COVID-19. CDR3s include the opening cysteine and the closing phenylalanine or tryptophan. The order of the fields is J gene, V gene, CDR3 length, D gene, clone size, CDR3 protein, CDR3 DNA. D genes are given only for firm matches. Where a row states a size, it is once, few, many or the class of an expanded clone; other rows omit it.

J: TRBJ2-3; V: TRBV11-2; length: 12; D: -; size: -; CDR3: CASSRDINTQYF; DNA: TGTGCCAGCAGCCGGGACATTAATACGCAGTATTTT
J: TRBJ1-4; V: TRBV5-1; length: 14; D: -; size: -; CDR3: CASSLTAPNEKLFF; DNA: TGCGCCAGCAGCTTAACAGCCCCTAATGAAAAACTGTTTTTT
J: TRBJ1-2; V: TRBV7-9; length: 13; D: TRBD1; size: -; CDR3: CATIEQGAGGYTF; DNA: TGTGCCACCATCGAACAGGGGGCAGGTGGCTACACCTTC
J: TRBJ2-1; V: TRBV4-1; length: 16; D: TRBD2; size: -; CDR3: CASSPEGTSGNNEQFF; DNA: TGCGCCAGCAGCCCCGAAGGGACTAGCGGAAACAATGAGCAGTTCTTC
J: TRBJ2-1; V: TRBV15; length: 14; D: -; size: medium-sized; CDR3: CATSSNRHLNEQFF; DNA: TGTGCCACCAGCAGCAACCGACACCTCAATGAGCAGTTCTTC
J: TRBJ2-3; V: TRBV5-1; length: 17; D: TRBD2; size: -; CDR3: CASSLSWPGGSGDTQYF; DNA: TGCGCCAGCAGCTTGTCTTGGCCGGGCGGGAGTGGAGATACGCAGTATTTT
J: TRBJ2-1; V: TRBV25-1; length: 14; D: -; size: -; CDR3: CASSDILRFDEQFF; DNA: TGTGCCAGCAGTGACATTCTCAGGTTCGATGAGCAGTTCTTC
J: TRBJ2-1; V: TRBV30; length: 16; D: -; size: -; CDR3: CAWSVPRSGKYNEQFF; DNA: TGTGCCTGGAGTGTACCCCGGTCAGGGAAATACAATGAGCAGTTCTTC
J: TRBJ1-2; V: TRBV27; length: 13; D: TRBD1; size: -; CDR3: CASSLTGNYGYTF; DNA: TGTGCCAGCAGTTTGACAGGGAACTATGGCTACACCTTC
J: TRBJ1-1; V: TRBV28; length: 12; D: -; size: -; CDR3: CASSSRGPRAFF; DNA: TGTGCCAGCAGTTCCAGGGGTCCGCGGGCTTTCTTT
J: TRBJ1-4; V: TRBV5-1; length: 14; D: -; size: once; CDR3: CASSVRGTNEKLFF; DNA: TGCGCCAGCAGCGTACGAGGAACTAATGAAAAACTGTTTTTT
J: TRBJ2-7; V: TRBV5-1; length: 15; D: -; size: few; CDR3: CASRPLGAGGSEQYF; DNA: TGCGCCAGCAGACCCCTCGGGGCAGGGGGGAGTGAGCAGTACTTC
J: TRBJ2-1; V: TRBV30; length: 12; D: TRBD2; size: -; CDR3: CAWTTSGSEQFF; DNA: TGTGCCTGGACTACTAGCGGGAGTGAGCAGTTCTTC
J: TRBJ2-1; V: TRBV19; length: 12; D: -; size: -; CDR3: CASSIGSIEQFF; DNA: TGTGCCAGTAGTATAGGTAGCATTGAGCAGTTCTTC
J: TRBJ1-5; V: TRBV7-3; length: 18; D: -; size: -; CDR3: CASSFRCSGAYSNQPQHF; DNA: TGTGCCAGCAGCTTTCGGTGCTCAGGGGCTTATAGCAATCAGCCCCAGCATTTT
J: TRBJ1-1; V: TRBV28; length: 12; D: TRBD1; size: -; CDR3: CASQDRRTKAFF; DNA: TGTGCCAGCCAGGACAGGCGAACTAAAGCTTTCTTT
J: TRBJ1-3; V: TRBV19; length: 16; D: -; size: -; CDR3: CASSMMDFFSGNTIYF; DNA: TGTGCCAGTAGTATGATGGACTTCTTCTCTGGAAACACCATATATTTT
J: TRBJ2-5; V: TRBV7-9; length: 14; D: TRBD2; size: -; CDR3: CASSPRTSEQTQYF; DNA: TGTGCCAGCAGCCCCAGGACTAGCGAACAGACCCAGTACTTC
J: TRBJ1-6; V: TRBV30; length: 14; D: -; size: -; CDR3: CAWEDSSYNSPLHF; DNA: TGTGCCTGGGAGGACAGCTCCTATAATTCACCCCTCCACTTT
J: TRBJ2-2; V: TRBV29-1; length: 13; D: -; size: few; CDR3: CSVAKRNTGELFF; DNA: TGCAGCGTTGCTAAGAGGAACACCGGGGAGCTGTTTTTT
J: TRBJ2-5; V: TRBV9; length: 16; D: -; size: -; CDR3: CASSEGYIKYQETQYF; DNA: TGTGCCAGCAGCGAGGGGTACATTAAGTACCAAGAGACCCAGTACTTC
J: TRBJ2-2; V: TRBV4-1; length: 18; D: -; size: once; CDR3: CASSQDTSTNANTGELFF; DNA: TGCGCCAGCAGCCAAGATACCAGTACCAACGCGAACACCGGGGAGCTGTTTTTT
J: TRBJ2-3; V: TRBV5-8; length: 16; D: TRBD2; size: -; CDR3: CASSLVGGVRADTQYF; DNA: TGTGCCAGCAGCTTGGTTGGGGGGGTAAGAGCAGATACGCAGTATTTT
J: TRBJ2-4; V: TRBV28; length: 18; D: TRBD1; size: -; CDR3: CASSPPVSTGAGKNIQYF; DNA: TGTGCCAGCAGTCCTCCCGTCTCGACAGGGGCAGGTAAAAACATTCAGTACTTC
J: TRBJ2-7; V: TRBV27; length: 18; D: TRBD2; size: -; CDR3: CASSLSPDSGSTTYEQYF; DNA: TGTGCCAGCAGTTTATCACCTGATAGCGGGAGTACCACCTACGAGCAGTACTTC
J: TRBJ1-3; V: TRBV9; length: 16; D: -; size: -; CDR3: CASSVASSRSGNTIYF; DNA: TGTGCCAGCAGCGTAGCATCTAGCAGGTCTGGAAACACCATATATTTT
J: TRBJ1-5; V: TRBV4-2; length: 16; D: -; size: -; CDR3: CASSQDQGSSNQPQHF; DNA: TGTGCCAGCAGCCAAGATCAGGGCAGTAGCAATCAGCCCCAGCATTTT
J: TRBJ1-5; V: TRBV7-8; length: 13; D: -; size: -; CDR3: CASSLERFRPQHF; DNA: TGTGCCAGCAGCTTAGAGCGCTTTCGGCCCCAGCATTTT
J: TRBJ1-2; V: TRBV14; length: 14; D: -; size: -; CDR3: CASSVQGAWYGYTF; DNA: TGTGCCAGCAGCGTCCAGGGTGCTTGGTATGGCTACACCTTC
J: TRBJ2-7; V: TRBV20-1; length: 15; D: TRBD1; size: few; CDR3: CSASSPRQGPYEQYF; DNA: TGCAGTGCTAGTTCACCGAGACAGGGTCCCTACGAGCAGTACTTC
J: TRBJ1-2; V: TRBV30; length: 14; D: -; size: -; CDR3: CAWRPRGANYGYTF; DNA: TGTGCCTGGAGACCCCGGGGAGCTAACTATGGCTACACCTTC